This T cell receptor beta chain is from a study of blood T cells in healthy people across ages. Findings and caveats of the study: Observed TCR beta diversity per million T cells went down as age went up. This fall followed a roughly linear course with age. Estimated diversity that came from one million T cells was considered an underestimate. TCR beta diversity correlated strongly with naive T cell percentage.

Notes on this clonotype: Its antigen is still unknown.

This CDR3 region has 16 residues. J gave up 1 base and V 4 bases, and 6 bases lay outside the gene matches. Germline lookup yields CDR1 SGHTA and CDR2 FQGTGA. Primed by a sample-barcoded 5' primer and a J-beta primer mix, a second PCR proceeded for about 7 to 11 cycles. MiXCR, run by TCRdb on the 5' RACE reads, gives a single entry per CDR3 protein. The sample has about 650,000 distinct CDR3 sequences, over 40% seen once; the top ten hold approximately 13%. The receptor's source is a woman of 80 years or more in good health. The specimen was blood. The chain recombines TRBV7-3 with TRBJ2-2; TRBD2 aligns across 7 bases. The CDR3, as DNA: TGTGCCAGCAGCTCAAGAGCGGGGCTGAACACCGGGGAGCTGTTTTTT. This encodes CASSSRAGLNTGELFF.